A selection of T cell receptor beta chains follows, all from one sample in a study of technical replicates of blood from four donors. Here immunoSEQ multiplex PCR was the method, and the copy in TCRdb shows in-frame clones only, minus some. The sample yields more than 90,000 clones, approximately 96% seen once. Material for sequencing was T cells isolated from PBMCs. The source of these receptors is a human donor in good health. Each CDR3 is given with its conserved first and last residue. A D gene is named only where the DNA matches it firmly.

V gene: TRBV6-1; J gene: TRBJ1-4; D gene: NA; CDR3 protein: CASSEAVGRGNEKLFF; CDR3 DNA: TGTGCCAGCAGTGAAGCGGTGGGGAGGGGTAATGAAAAACTGTTTTTT
V gene: TRBV9; J gene: TRBJ2-1; D gene: NA; CDR3 protein: CASSALGGALSYNEQFF; CDR3 DNA: TGTGCCAGCAGCGCTCTAGGAGGGGCTCTCTCCTACAATGAGCAGTTCTTC
V gene: TRBV7-9; J gene: TRBJ2-3; D gene: NA; CDR3 protein: CASSLGQSTDTQYF; CDR3 DNA: TGTGCCAGCAGCTTAGGACAGTCCACAGATACGCAGTATTTT
V gene: TRBV9; J gene: TRBJ2-3; D gene: NA; CDR3 protein: CASSTPTPGLFTDTQYF; CDR3 DNA: TGTGCCAGCAGCACACCCACCCCGGGACTTTTCACAGATACGCAGTATTTT
V gene: TRBV2; J gene: TRBJ2-7; D gene: TRBD1; CDR3 protein: CASVKQGAVHEQYF; CDR3 DNA: TGTGCCAGCGTAAAGCAGGGGGCGGTCCACGAGCAGTACTTC
V gene: TRBV5-4; J gene: TRBJ1-2; D gene: NA; CDR3 protein: CASSLGREGYTF; CDR3 DNA: TGTGCCAGCAGCTTGGGTAGGGAGGGCTACACCTTC
V gene: TRBV6-5; J gene: TRBJ1-2; D gene: TRBD1; CDR3 protein: CASSPDRGYGYTF; CDR3 DNA: TGTGCCAGCAGTCCAGACAGGGGCTATGGCTACACCTTC
V gene: TRBV7-6; J gene: TRBJ2-7; D gene: NA; CDR3 protein: CASSLEGTQSGEQYF; CDR3 DNA: TGTGCCAGCAGCTTAGAAGGGACTCAAAGCGGGGAGCAGTACTTC
V gene: TRBV7-3; J gene: TRBJ2-2; D gene: NA; CDR3 protein: CASSLRLGDGELFF; CDR3 DNA: TGTGCCAGCAGCTTACGTCTAGGGGACGGGGAGCTGTTTTTT
V gene: TRBV7-2; J gene: TRBJ2-7; D gene: NA; CDR3 protein: CASSLGGAPYEQYF; CDR3 DNA: TGTGCCAGCAGCTTAGGCGGGGCCCCCTACGAGCAGTACTTC
V gene: TRBV6-5; J gene: TRBJ1-1; D gene: NA; CDR3 protein: CASSYSEGMGEAFF; CDR3 DNA: TGTGCCAGCAGTTACTCGGAGGGGATGGGTGAAGCTTTCTTT
V gene: TRBV30; J gene: TRBJ1-2; D gene: NA; CDR3 protein: CAWSVGGYYGYTF; CDR3 DNA: TGTGCCTGGAGTGTTGGGGGCTACTATGGCTACACCTTC
V gene: TRBV6-6; J gene: TRBJ1-4; D gene: NA; CDR3 protein: CASSSPMGEGDEKLFF; CDR3 DNA: TGTGCCAGCAGTTCGCCGATGGGAGAGGGGGATGAAAAACTGTTTTTT
V gene: TRBV10-3; J gene: TRBJ2-7; D gene: NA; CDR3 protein: CAIAGSRSYEQYF; CDR3 DNA: TGTGCCATCGCGGGCAGCCGCTCCTACGAGCAGTACTTC
V gene: TRBV7-2; J gene: TRBJ2-3; D gene: NA; CDR3 protein: CASTRASGADTQYF; CDR3 DNA: TGTGCCAGCACGCGGGCGTCAGGGGCAGATACGCAGTATTTT
V gene: TRBV10-3; J gene: TRBJ2-3; D gene: TRBD2; CDR3 protein: CAIGTSGTDTQYF; CDR3 DNA: TGTGCCATCGGGACTAGCGGGACAGATACGCAGTATTTT
V gene: TRBV5-4; J gene: TRBJ2-1; D gene: NA; CDR3 protein: CASSFLGGGWNEQFF; CDR3 DNA: TGTGCCAGCAGCTTTTTGGGAGGGGGGTGGAATGAGCAGTTCTTC
V gene: TRBV19; J gene: TRBJ1-2; D gene: TRBD1; CDR3 protein: CASSTTRQGRYGYTF; CDR3 DNA: TGTGCCAGTAGTACCACCCGACAGGGGAGATATGGCTACACCTTC
V gene: TRBV4-1; J gene: TRBJ2-7; D gene: TRBD1; CDR3 protein: CASSQEWTGIYEQYF; CDR3 DNA: TGCGCCAGCAGCCAAGAATGGACAGGAATCTACGAGCAGTACTTC
V gene: TRBV20-1; J gene: TRBJ1-1; D gene: NA; CDR3 protein: CSASFSEAFF; CDR3 DNA: TGCAGTGCTAGCTTCTCTGAAGCTTTCTTT
V gene: TRBV7-2; J gene: TRBJ2-7; D gene: NA; CDR3 protein: CASSSSFIPYEQYF; CDR3 DNA: TGTGCCAGCAGCTCTAGCTTTATTCCCTACGAGCAGTACTTC
V gene: TRBV4-3; J gene: TRBJ2-2; D gene: NA; CDR3 protein: CASSQDLLGSGELFF; CDR3 DNA: TGCGCCAGCAGCCAAGATCTTCTTGGGAGCGGGGAGCTGTTTTTT
V gene: TRBV9; J gene: TRBJ1-2; D gene: TRBD1; CDR3 protein: CASSLAGQGVDGYTF; CDR3 DNA: TGTGCCAGCAGCCTCGCCGGGCAGGGGGTAGATGGCTACACCTTC
V gene: TRBV30; J gene: TRBJ1-2; D gene: NA; CDR3 protein: CAWSAGYWDGYTF; CDR3 DNA: TGTGCCTGGAGTGCAGGGTATTGGGATGGCTACACCTTC
V gene: TRBV6-6; J gene: TRBJ2-3; D gene: TRBD2; CDR3 protein: CASRGSGIDTQYF; CDR3 DNA: TGTGCCAGCAGGGGTAGCGGGATAGATACGCAGTATTTT
V gene: TRBV11-2; J gene: TRBJ2-7; D gene: TRBD1; CDR3 protein: CASSSSTGGSYEQYF; CDR3 DNA: TGTGCCAGCAGCTCGTCTACAGGGGGCTCCTACGAGCAGTACTTC
V gene: TRBV5-1; J gene: TRBJ2-3; D gene: NA; CDR3 protein: CASSLDGASTDTQYF; CDR3 DNA: TGCGCCAGCAGCTTGGACGGAGCTAGCACAGATACGCAGTATTTT
V gene: TRBV4-2; J gene: TRBJ1-2; D gene: TRBD1; CDR3 protein: CASSPGTAVGFNYGYTF; CDR3 DNA: TGTGCCAGCAGCCCGGGGACAGCGGTTGGATTTAACTATGGCTACACCTTC
V gene: TRBV5-1; J gene: TRBJ2-1; D gene: TRBD2; CDR3 protein: CASSWTSGSIYEQFF; CDR3 DNA: TGCGCCAGCAGCTGGACTAGCGGGAGTATCTATGAGCAGTTCTTC
V gene: TRBV19; J gene: TRBJ1-5; D gene: TRBD1; CDR3 protein: CASSRLGQGNQPQHF; CDR3 DNA: TGTGCCAGTAGCCGGCTCGGACAGGGAAATCAGCCCCAGCATTTT
V gene: TRBV16; J gene: TRBJ1-2; D gene: TRBD1; CDR3 protein: CASSQRDRDYGYTF; CDR3 DNA: TGTGCCAGCAGCCAAAGGGACAGGGACTATGGCTACACCTTC